A selection of T cell receptor beta chains follows, all from one sample in a study of blood T cell repertoires in COVID-19. Data came from immunoSEQ multiplex PCR; TCRdb stores just in-frame clones and leaves some out. Of around 130,000 clones listed, approximately 87% are singletons. Sequencing used peripheral blood. All receptors derive from a woman between 50 and 59 years old with acute or convalescent COVID-19. The CDR3 runs from the conserved cysteine through the conserved F or W. Fields, in order: CDR3 DNA, CDR3 protein, J gene, clone size, D gene, V gene, CDR3 length. The D gene is left open where the match is weak. Only part of the rows carry a size: once, few, many, or a class if the clone is expanded.

cdr3_nt: TGTGCCAGCAGCCTACAGGGGGCGTCTGAAAAACTGTTTTTT; cdr3_aa: CASSLQGASEKLFF; j_call: TRBJ1-4; clone_size: NA; d_call: TRBD1; v_call: TRBV9; cdr3_length: 14
cdr3_nt: TGTGCCTGGAGGACGGGGGGCGGATATAATTCACCCCTCCACTTT; cdr3_aa: CAWRTGGGYNSPLHF; j_call: TRBJ1-6; clone_size: few; d_call: NA; v_call: TRBV30; cdr3_length: 15
cdr3_nt: TGTGCCAGCAGTCCCCCCCGGCGACGCTCGGGACTAGAAGTCTACGAGCAGTACTTC; cdr3_aa: CASSPPRRRSGLEVYEQYF; j_call: TRBJ2-7; clone_size: once; d_call: TRBD2; v_call: TRBV27; cdr3_length: 19
cdr3_nt: TGTGCCAGCAGCTTAGTGAGCGGGAACACCTACAATGAGCAGTTCTTC; cdr3_aa: CASSLVSGNTYNEQFF; j_call: TRBJ2-1; clone_size: NA; d_call: TRBD2; v_call: TRBV7-2; cdr3_length: 16
cdr3_nt: TGCGCCAGCAGCCAAGTCGGGATCAGGGGCACCTACGAGCAGTACTTC; cdr3_aa: CASSQVGIRGTYEQYF; j_call: TRBJ2-7; clone_size: NA; d_call: NA; v_call: TRBV4-1; cdr3_length: 16
cdr3_nt: TGTGCTAGTGGGGCCGGGACAGGGACCCGAAAACTGTTTTTT; cdr3_aa: CASGAGTGTRKLFF; j_call: TRBJ1-4; clone_size: NA; d_call: TRBD1; v_call: TRBV12-5; cdr3_length: 14
cdr3_nt: TGTGCCACCAGTGATTTCGGGGGTGGACTAGCGGGGGGCCCCAAACACTCCTACAATGAGCAGTTCTTC; cdr3_aa: CATSDFGGGLAGGPKHSYNEQFF; j_call: TRBJ2-1; clone_size: NA; d_call: TRBD2; v_call: TRBV24-1; cdr3_length: 23
cdr3_nt: TGTGCCAGCAGCCCCAGGAGGGATACGCAGTATTTT; cdr3_aa: CASSPRRDTQYF; j_call: TRBJ2-3; clone_size: NA; d_call: NA; v_call: TRBV7-2; cdr3_length: 12
cdr3_nt: TGTGCCAGCGGGACTAGCAGCTCCTACGAGCAGTACTTC; cdr3_aa: CASGTSSSYEQYF; j_call: TRBJ2-7; clone_size: NA; d_call: TRBD2; v_call: TRBV2; cdr3_length: 13
cdr3_nt: TGTGCCATCAGTGAGTCAGGGGGAGATTCACCCCTCCACTTT; cdr3_aa: CAISESGGDSPLHF; j_call: TRBJ1-6; clone_size: NA; d_call: NA; v_call: TRBV10-3; cdr3_length: 14
cdr3_nt: TGTGCCAGCAGCCAAGCGGGGACAGGGGGATACGAGCAGTACTTC; cdr3_aa: CASSQAGTGGYEQYF; j_call: TRBJ2-7; clone_size: NA; d_call: TRBD1; v_call: TRBV4-2; cdr3_length: 15
cdr3_nt: TGCAGTGCTAGTCATATAGCTTATTCGGGATATGGCTACACCTTC; cdr3_aa: CSASHIAYSGYGYTF; j_call: TRBJ1-2; clone_size: NA; d_call: NA; v_call: TRBV20-1; cdr3_length: 15
cdr3_nt: TGCGCCAGCAGCTTGGAGGGAGAAGTAGGCGAGCAGTACTTC; cdr3_aa: CASSLEGEVGEQYF; j_call: TRBJ2-7; clone_size: NA; d_call: NA; v_call: TRBV5-1; cdr3_length: 14
cdr3_nt: TGTGCCTGGAGCACGGGGGGCAACGAGCAGTACTTC; cdr3_aa: CAWSTGGNEQYF; j_call: TRBJ2-7; clone_size: NA; d_call: NA; v_call: TRBV30; cdr3_length: 12
cdr3_nt: TGCGCCAGCAGCATCGGGACAGCAGCCAAAAACATTCAGTACTTC; cdr3_aa: CASSIGTAAKNIQYF; j_call: TRBJ2-4; clone_size: once; d_call: TRBD1; v_call: TRBV5-1; cdr3_length: 15
cdr3_nt: TGTGCCAGCAGTGCCTACAGGGGGGAGAATTCACCCCTCCACTTT; cdr3_aa: CASSAYRGENSPLHF; j_call: TRBJ1-6; clone_size: NA; d_call: TRBD1; v_call: TRBV27; cdr3_length: 15
cdr3_nt: TGTGCCCGCCCCGCCACAGGGGAGTCAGATGGCTACACCTTC; cdr3_aa: CARPATGESDGYTF; j_call: TRBJ1-2; clone_size: few; d_call: NA; v_call: TRBV21-1; cdr3_length: 14
cdr3_nt: TGTGCCAGCAGCTTACGGGGCAGGGGTGTATATGGCTACACCTTC; cdr3_aa: CASSLRGRGVYGYTF; j_call: TRBJ1-2; clone_size: NA; d_call: NA; v_call: TRBV7-2; cdr3_length: 15
cdr3_nt: TGTGCCAGCAGCATGCAGGCAGGGCCATGGGACATTCAGTACTTC; cdr3_aa: CASSMQAGPWDIQYF; j_call: TRBJ2-4; clone_size: once; d_call: NA; v_call: TRBV7-2; cdr3_length: 15
cdr3_nt: TGTGCCAGCAGCTTAACAGGGAAAGATTCACCCCTCCACTTT; cdr3_aa: CASSLTGKDSPLHF; j_call: TRBJ1-6; clone_size: NA; d_call: NA; v_call: TRBV7-9; cdr3_length: 14
cdr3_nt: TGCGCCAGCAGCCGTGGAGGACTCCACTCCTCCAATGAGCAGTTCTTC; cdr3_aa: CASSRGGLHSSNEQFF; j_call: TRBJ2-1; clone_size: few; d_call: NA; v_call: TRBV5-1; cdr3_length: 16
cdr3_nt: TGCGCCAGCAGTTGTGGACAGGACGATAGCAATCAGCCCCAGCATTTT; cdr3_aa: CASSCGQDDSNQPQHF; j_call: TRBJ1-5; clone_size: NA; d_call: TRBD1; v_call: TRBV5-1; cdr3_length: 16
cdr3_nt: TGTGCCAGCTCACCACAGGGACAGGGCAATCAGCCCCAGCATTTT; cdr3_aa: CASSPQGQGNQPQHF; j_call: TRBJ1-5; clone_size: NA; d_call: TRBD1; v_call: TRBV18; cdr3_length: 15
cdr3_nt: TGTGCCATCAGTGAAGAGAGCTACAATGAGCAGTTCTTC; cdr3_aa: CAISEESYNEQFF; j_call: TRBJ2-1; clone_size: NA; d_call: NA; v_call: TRBV10-3; cdr3_length: 13
cdr3_nt: TGTGCCTGGGCCATAAGGGACAGGGGGGTAGGTGGCTACACCTTC; cdr3_aa: CAWAIRDRGVGGYTF; j_call: TRBJ1-2; clone_size: NA; d_call: TRBD1; v_call: TRBV30; cdr3_length: 15
cdr3_nt: TGTGCCAGCAGCTCAGAAGCCTACGAGCAGTACTTC; cdr3_aa: CASSSEAYEQYF; j_call: TRBJ2-7; clone_size: NA; d_call: NA; v_call: TRBV6-2/TRBV6-3; cdr3_length: 12
cdr3_nt: TGTGCCAGCACCGGTTCCCTCCCAGATACGCAGTATTTT; cdr3_aa: CASTGSLPDTQYF; j_call: TRBJ2-3; clone_size: NA; d_call: NA; v_call: TRBV12-3/TRBV12-4; cdr3_length: 13
cdr3_nt: TGTGCCAGCAGCTTGAAGGGGGCGGGCTACAATGAGCAGTTCTTC; cdr3_aa: CASSLKGAGYNEQFF; j_call: TRBJ2-1; clone_size: NA; d_call: TRBD1; v_call: TRBV5-6; cdr3_length: 15
cdr3_nt: TGTGCCAGCAGTTTAATGGTGGGAGTGGGTGTGGACGAGCAGTACTTC; cdr3_aa: CASSLMVGVGVDEQYF; j_call: TRBJ2-7; clone_size: NA; d_call: NA; v_call: TRBV27; cdr3_length: 16
cdr3_nt: TGTGCCAGTAGTATAGTGTGGGGTGACAGGGCTGACTCTGGCTACACCTTC; cdr3_aa: CASSIVWGDRADSGYTF; j_call: TRBJ1-2; clone_size: NA; d_call: TRBD1; v_call: TRBV19; cdr3_length: 17
cdr3_nt: TGCGCCAGCAGTCCCCTGGAGGCTATGAGCTCCTACAATGAGCAGTTCTTC; cdr3_aa: CASSPLEAMSSYNEQFF; j_call: TRBJ2-1; clone_size: NA; d_call: NA; v_call: TRBV10-1; cdr3_length: 17
cdr3_nt: TGTGCCAGCGGTCGACAGGGGGTCCTGGGCATTCAGTACTTC; cdr3_aa: CASGRQGVLGIQYF; j_call: TRBJ2-4; clone_size: NA; d_call: TRBD1; v_call: TRBV2; cdr3_length: 14
cdr3_nt: TGTGCCATCAGCCCCGGACAGGGGGCAGGAGAAAAACTGTTTTTT; cdr3_aa: CAISPGQGAGEKLFF; j_call: TRBJ1-4; clone_size: NA; d_call: TRBD1; v_call: TRBV10-3; cdr3_length: 15
cdr3_nt: TGTGCCAGTAGTAACATACAGGGTGACACTGAAGCTTTCTTT; cdr3_aa: CASSNIQGDTEAFF; j_call: TRBJ1-1; clone_size: NA; d_call: NA; v_call: TRBV19; cdr3_length: 14
cdr3_nt: TGTGCCAGCCTAGGACATGAGCAGTACTTC; cdr3_aa: CASLGHEQYF; j_call: TRBJ2-7; clone_size: NA; d_call: NA; v_call: TRBV2; cdr3_length: 10
cdr3_nt: TGTGCCAGCTCACTCCAGCGGGAGGAGCAGTTCTTC; cdr3_aa: CASSLQREEQFF; j_call: TRBJ2-1; clone_size: NA; d_call: TRBD2; v_call: TRBV18; cdr3_length: 12
cdr3_nt: TGTGCCAGCAGCCCAAGCCTAGCGGGGGGGCGAGATACGCAGTATTTT; cdr3_aa: CASSPSLAGGRDTQYF; j_call: TRBJ2-3; clone_size: NA; d_call: TRBD2; v_call: TRBV7-2; cdr3_length: 16
cdr3_nt: TGTGCCAGCAATCCAGGGACAGAACAAGAGACCCAGTACTTC; cdr3_aa: CASNPGTEQETQYF; j_call: TRBJ2-5; clone_size: NA; d_call: TRBD1; v_call: TRBV2; cdr3_length: 14
cdr3_nt: TGCGCCAGCAGCCACCGAAGTACTAGCTCCGAGCAGTACTTC; cdr3_aa: CASSHRSTSSEQYF; j_call: TRBJ2-7; clone_size: NA; d_call: NA; v_call: TRBV4-1; cdr3_length: 14